This TCR beta chain was sequenced for a study of OX40 agonist ivuxolimab in advanced cancers. Study overall: Dose-escalation patients were diagnosed with hepatocellular carcinoma, melanoma, renal cell cancer or head and neck cancer. Among those treated, three patients had partial responses, one with hepatocellular carcinoma and two with cutaneous melanoma. General observations from the study: Partial responders dosed at 0.1-3.0 mg/kg displayed clonal expansion ranking among the lowest. Average numbers of expanded clones were greater in CD8+ T cells than in CD4+.

Method: immunoSEQ multiplex PCR; TCRdb's copy keeps in-frame clones and lacks some. The sample gives approximately 39,000 clones, roughly 87% of which show up once; approximately 45% is in the top ten. Germline loops: CDR1 SGHDT, CDR2 YYEEEE. The CDR3 loop spans 16 amino acids. Trimming stripped 0 bases from V and 8 bases from J, with 19 bases between. About this clone itself: Its target is not known.

The clonotype comes from an adult with an advanced solid tumor such as melanoma, head and neck, liver or kidney cancer. The rearrangement joins TRBV5-6 to TRBJ2-3; D may match TRBD1 or TRBD2 (6 bases each). Sequenced material: CD4+ or CD8+ T cells sorted from blood, taken in a trial of the OX40 agonist ivuxolimab. CDR3 in DNA: TGTGCCAGCAGCTTGGATCAACAGGGAGGAAAGGGTACGCAGTATTTT. Encoded protein: CASSLDQQGGKGTQYF.